The rows below give T cell receptor beta chains drawn from one sample of a study of monozygotic twins with inflammatory bowel disease. TCRdb reprocessed the 5' RACE reads, with one entry per CDR3 protein and no DNA. In total, the table holds 190,000 or so distinct CDR3 sequences. The sequencing sample was made of blood. The origin of the receptors is a human donor with ulcerative colitis or Crohn's disease, or a healthy co-twin of an affected twin (not recorded which). Each CDR3 is given with its conserved first and last residue.

J,V,CDR3
TRBJ1-1,TRBV3-1,CASSFNGNTEAFF
TRBJ2-2,TRBV6-5,CASSPVRDGELFF
TRBJ1-5,TRBV4-1,CASSQAREVSQPQHF
TRBJ2-2,TRBV3-1,CASRPYAGENTGELFF
TRBJ1-6,TRBV7-9,CASSRGQAPNSPLHF
TRBJ2-1,TRBV18,CASSPLSRGAYNEQFF
TRBJ1-4,TRBV18,CASSRRGNEKLFF
TRBJ1-4,TRBV5-1,CASSLAGTGAEKLFF
TRBJ1-2,TRBV6-5,CASSSLLNYGYTF
TRBJ2-7,TRBV5-6,CASSLYGYEQYF
TRBJ1-1,TRBV12-5,CASGRDIGVIAEAFF